This passage covers 25 T cell receptor beta chains from one sample sequenced in a study of T cell responses to AZD1222 COVID-19 vaccine. Measured with immunoSEQ multiplex PCR; TCRdb has only the in-frame clones, and not every one. The sample shows around 110,000 clones, 85% to 90% of them seen only once. Sequenced here: peripheral blood, sampled on day 0 of AZD1222 vaccination. Source of these receptors: an adult in good health.

This clone was counted many times. The chain employs TRBV10-1 and TRBJ1-5; 9 bases match TRBD1. The CDR3 totals 18 residues. Looked up from germline, CDR1 is WNHNN and CDR2 is SYGVQD (reference sequence). The trim removed 2 bases at V and 4 bases at J, leaving 12 bases unmatched. The CDR3 bases are TGCGCCAGCAGTGAGCTTGGACAGGGGTTAAAGCTTAATCAGCCCCAGCATTTT. As protein: CASSELGQGLKLNQPQHF.

The chain uses TRBV4-3 and TRBJ1-4; 7 bases agree with TRBD1. This CDR3 region has 15 residues. With 8 bases clipped from V and 7 bases from J, the junction kept 13 bases outside the gene matches. Per germline, CDR1 LGHNA and CDR2 YSLEER. The CDR3 region is CASGTASSLSEKLFF. The CDR3 DNA is TGCGCCAGCGGGACAGCAAGTAGTCTTAGTGAAAAACTGTTTTTT.

Turning to this clone: The sample has other DNA sequences that encode this CDR3 too. This chain links TRBV5-1 with TRBJ1-2, with 8 bases matching TRBD1. This CDR3 spans 13 amino acids. Germline CDR1 SGHRS, CDR2 YFSETQ. V shed 5 bases and J 3 bases; nucleotides not matched to a gene: 3. This chain's CDR3 is CASSLTGDYGYTF. DNA of the CDR3: TGCGCCAGCAGTTTGACAGGGGACTATGGCTACACCTTC.

This clone appeared a few times. The chain's CDR3 is CASSLGQGSEAFF. In nucleotides, the CDR3 is TGTGCCAGCAGCTTAGGACAGGGGTCGGAAGCTTTCTTT. This chain links TRBV7-3 with TRBJ1-1; 9 bases map to TRBD1. The CDR3 spans 13 residues. Germline loops: CDR1 SGHTA, CDR2 FQGTGA. Trimming at V came to 2 bases and at J to 8 bases, leaving 3 bases not matched to a gene.

The genes are TRBV9 and TRBJ1-4; 7 bases are a match to TRBD1. V was pared by 0 bases and J by 7 bases, with 9 bases of the junction left unmatched. CDR1 and CDR2 from the germline V gene are SGDLS and YYNGEE. The CDR3 covers 16 residues. The CDR3 bases are TGTGCCAGCAGCGTAGGCCCGGGACAGCAGGGTGAAAAACTGTTTTTT. Its translation is CASSVGPGQQGEKLFF.

This sequence joins TRBV9 and TRBJ2-3; the match to TRBD2 covers 7 bases. The CDR3 sequence is 16 residues long. Germline CDR1 reads SGDLS; CDR2 reads YYNGEE. J lost 0 bases, V lost 4 bases, and 8 bases had no gene match. The CDR3 DNA follows: TGTGCCAGCAGCCCCTGGACTAGTCCTAGCACAGATACGCAGTATTTT. Its protein is CASSPWTSPSTDTQYF.

The CDR3 region is CASSLSREASGRYEQYF. CDR3 in DNA: TGTGCCAGCAGTTTATCCCGGGAGGCTAGCGGGCGGTACGAGCAGTACTTC. This chain uses TRBV27 with TRBJ2-7; 8 bases agree with TRBD2. With 0 bases clipped from V and 4 bases from J, the junction kept 11 bases outside the gene matches. Germline lookup yields CDR1 MNHEY and CDR2 SMNVEV (reference sequence). The CDR3 length is 17 residues.

The chain joins TRBV3-1 (or the pseudogene TRBV3-2) to TRBJ2-5; D gene uncertain. The CDR3 runs to 13 residues. V dropped 7 bases and J dropped 5 bases, with 14 bases sitting between them. Germline lookup yields CDR1 LGHDT and CDR2 YNNKEL (reference sequence). As DNA, the CDR3 is TGTGCCAGCACAAGAAGCCGGTTGGAGACCCAGTACTTC. Protein product: CASTRSRLETQYF.

The V gene is TRBV6-5, the J gene TRBJ1-2; 11 bases are a match to TRBD1. The V gene end was trimmed by 8 bases and the J gene end by 8 bases; junction bases not matched to a gene: 10. There are 14 residues in the CDR3. Germline lookup yields CDR1 MNHEY and CDR2 SVGAGI. The CDR3 bases are TGTGCCAGCGAAAGTGGACAGGGGGCGGGCGGCTACACCTTC. This translates into CASESGQGAGGYTF.

V gene TRBV6-5 combines with J gene TRBJ1-1, with TRBD1 as a possible D gene (5 bases). V lost 6 bases to trimming and J lost 2 bases, with 13 bases between them. CDR1 is MNHEY, CDR2 SVGAGI, per germline. There are 14 residues in the CDR3. CDR3 in amino acids: CASRRGGVNTEAFF. CDR3 DNA: TGTGCCAGCAGGAGGGGAGGGGTAAACACTGAAGCTTTCTTT.

This chain uses TRBV5-4 with TRBJ1-2; D possibly corresponds to TRBD1 (6 bases). V was shortened by 5 bases and J by 1 base, with 9 bases between the two germline ends. This CDR3 has 13 amino acids. Germline lookup yields CDR1 SGHNT and CDR2 YYREEE (reference sequence). The CDR3 sequence is CASSGQFNYGYTF. Here the CDR3 DNA reads TGTGCCAGCAGTGGACAGTTTAACTATGGCTACACCTTC. Full variable domain (outside the CDR3, taken from reference TRBV5-4 and TRBJ1-2): ETGVTQSPTHLIKTRGQQVTLRCSSQSGHNTVSWYQQALGQGPQFIFQYYREEENGRGNFPPRFSGLQFPNYSSELNVNALELDDSALYLCASSGQFNYGYTFGSGTRLTVV.

This sequence joins TRBV15 and TRBJ1-1; 7 nucleotides line up with TRBD1. CDR3 length equals 13 residues. The V gene end was trimmed by 5 bases and the J gene end by 5 bases; junction bases not matched to a gene: 5. The germline gives CDR1 LNHNV, CDR2 YYDKDF (reference sequence). The CDR3 sequence: CATSLRGPTEAFF. The CDR3 DNA follows: TGTGCCACCAGCCTAAGGGGGCCAACTGAAGCTTTCTTT.

The chain recombines TRBV3-1 (or the pseudogene TRBV3-2) with TRBJ2-1, with 16 bases that match TRBD2. Germline V CDR1 and CDR2: LGHDT, YNNKEL (reference sequence). CDR3 length equals 21 residues. The trim removed 2 bases at V and 6 bases at J, leaving 16 bases unmatched. CDR3: CASSQLVPGLAGGPFFNEQFF. Written as DNA, the CDR3 is TGTGCCAGCAGCCAACTCGTCCCGGGACTAGCGGGAGGGCCTTTCTTCAATGAGCAGTTCTTC.

This clone was seen just once. CDR3 protein: CASIRTRGATEAFF. In DNA, the CDR3 is TGTGCCAGTATCCGGACCCGAGGGGCCACTGAAGCTTTCTTT. The rearrangement joins TRBV19 to TRBJ1-1; D may be TRBD1 (5 bases). Germline V gene data show CDR1 as LNHDA and CDR2 as SQIVND (reference sequence). This CDR3 has 14 residues. Trimming took off 7 bases at V and 4 bases at J, with 16 bases between the two ends.

V usage is TRBV28 and J usage is TRBJ2-3; D may be TRBD1 or TRBD2 (5 bases each). CDR3 length: 15 residues. V shed 6 bases and J shed 2 bases, with 15 bases lying between them. Germline values: CDR1 MDHEN, CDR2 SYDVKM. CDR3 region: CASSSPGTATDTQYF. In DNA form, the CDR3 reads TGTGCCAGCAGCTCTCCGGGGACCGCCACAGATACGCAGTATTTT. Full variable domain (outside the CDR3, taken from reference TRBV28 and TRBJ2-3): DVKVTQSSRYLVKRTGEKVFLECVQDMDHENMFWYRQDPGLGLRLIYFSYDVKMKEKGDIPEGYSVSREKKERFSLILESASTNQTSMYLCASSSPGTATDTQYFGPGTRLTVL.

This clone was picked up one time. The genes are TRBV6-5 and TRBJ1-2, with 8 bases matching TRBD1. With V trimmed by 6 bases and J by 7 bases, 7 bases remained unmatched. Germline V lookup: CDR1 MNHEY, CDR2 SVGAGI. This CDR3 is 13 amino acids long. The CDR3 DNA is TGTGCCAGCAGCCGTGGACAGGGCGGTGGCTACACCTTC. Translated, it gives CASSRGQGGGYTF.

The gene calls are TRBV4-3 and TRBJ1-2; D is ambiguous. CDR3 size: 13 residues. Germline CDR1 is LGHNA and CDR2 is YSLEER. V lost 1 base and J 7 bases, leaving 10 bases between the germline ends. The CDR3 DNA follows: TGCGCCAGCAGCCAAGGGCTAGTCCCTGGCTACACCTTC. This gives the protein CASSQGLVPGYTF.

The rearrangement uses TRBV30 and TRBJ2-7; D is possibly TRBD1 (6 bases). This CDR3 has 14 residues. V lost 1 base and J lost 4, with 14 bases in between. Germline V CDR1 and CDR2: GTSNPN, SVGIG (reference sequence). The CDR3 protein is CAWSDSYREYEQYF. The CDR3 DNA follows: TGTGCCTGGAGTGATAGTTACAGGGAGTACGAGCAGTACTTC.

The chain couples TRBV2 to TRBJ1-6; 10 bases align to TRBD1. The germline V gene encodes CDR1 SNHLY and CDR2 FYNNEI. This CDR3 is 16 amino acids long. The V gene end was trimmed by 8 bases and the J gene end by 1 base; junction bases not matched to a gene: 5. The CDR3 nucleotides are TGTGCCAGCTGCGACAGGGGGCAGTCCTATAATTCACCCCTCCACTTT. This gives the protein CASCDRGQSYNSPLHF.

The chain joins TRBV28 to TRBJ1-5; 8 bases map to TRBD1. With V trimmed by 7 bases and J by 4 bases, 9 bases remained unmatched. CDR1 is MDHEN and CDR2 is SYDVKM in the germline V gene. There are 15 residues in the CDR3. The CDR3 DNA sequence: TGTGCCAGCACCCAGCCGACAGGGGTAAATCAGCCCCAGCATTTT. Translated, it gives CASTQPTGVNQPQHF.

This clone was counted only a few times. The CDR3 nucleotides are TGTGCCAGCAGTTTATCGAGGGACGAGCAGTACTTC. Translation: CASSLSRDEQYF. This chain connects TRBV28 to TRBJ2-7, with TRBD2 as a possible D gene (5 bases). Germline assignment: CDR1 MDHEN and CDR2 SYDVKM. The V end lost 1 base, the J end lost 5 bases, and 6 bases lay between the germline ends. The CDR3 covers 12 residues.

The chain couples TRBV28 to TRBJ2-3; maybe TRBD2 (5 bases). CDR1 is MDHEN and CDR2 is SYDVKM in the germline V gene. The CDR3 totals 16 residues. V lost 6 bases and J lost 3, with 19 bases in between. Here the CDR3 DNA reads TGTGCCAGCAGATTACGGGAAGGGATCTTGACAGATACGCAGTATTTT. Translation: CASRLREGILTDTQYF.

The rearrangement uses TRBV9 and TRBJ2-1; D may be TRBD2 (5 bases). The CDR3 has 15 amino acids. V dropped 6 bases and J dropped 4 bases, with 17 bases sitting between them. Germline V CDR1 and CDR2: SGDLS, YYNGEE. The CDR3 DNA reads TGTGCCAGCACCCCGGACTTGGGGAGTTACAATGAGCAGTTCTTC. It encodes CASTPDLGSYNEQFF.

This clone was counted once. The rearrangement uses TRBV7-2 and TRBJ2-5; either TRBD1 or TRBD2 may supply D (7 bases each). Germline-derived CDR1 and CDR2 are SGHTA and FQGNSA. The CDR3 runs to 14 residues. V lost 5 bases, J lost 5 bases, and 15 bases lay in between. This chain's CDR3 is CASSPRQGGETQYF. CDR3 bases: TGTGCCAGCAGCCCCCGACAGGGAGGGGAGACCCAGTACTTC.

The count of this clone is one. The rearrangement links TRBV6-5 to TRBJ2-7; tentatively, D is TRBD2 (5 bases). Germline V lookup: CDR1 MNHEY, CDR2 SVGAGI. Trimming took off 7 bases at V and 7 bases at J, with 17 bases between the two ends. The CDR3 extends over 13 amino acids. Written as DNA, the CDR3 is TGTGCCAGCATAGGCGGTCGGGGTATTGAGCAGTACTTC. It is translated as CASIGGRGIEQYF.